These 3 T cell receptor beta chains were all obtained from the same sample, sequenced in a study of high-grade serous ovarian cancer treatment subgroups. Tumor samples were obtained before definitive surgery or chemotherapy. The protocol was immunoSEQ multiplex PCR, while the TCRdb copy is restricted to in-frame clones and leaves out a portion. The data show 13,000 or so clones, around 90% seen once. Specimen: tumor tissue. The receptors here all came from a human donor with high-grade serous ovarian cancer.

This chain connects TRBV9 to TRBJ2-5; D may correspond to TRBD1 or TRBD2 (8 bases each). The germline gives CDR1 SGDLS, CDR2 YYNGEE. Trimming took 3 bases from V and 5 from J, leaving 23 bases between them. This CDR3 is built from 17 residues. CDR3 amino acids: CASSAPGGAGGDETQYF. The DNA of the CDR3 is TGTGCCAGCAGCGCCCCCGGGGGGGCAGGGGGCGATGAGACCCAGTACTTC.

The CDR3 bases are TGCGCCAGCACGGGAGTGAATAATTCACCCCTCCACTTT. Its protein is CASTGVNNSPLHF. The J gene is TRBJ1-6, the V gene TRBV10-2; D is uncertain. Trimming stripped 7 bases from V and 5 bases from J, with 9 bases between. The CDR3 covers 13 residues. Germline loops: CDR1 WSHSY, CDR2 SAAADI.

In DNA, the CDR3 is TGTGCTAGTGGTTTGGTCCTCGGGACTTTTGGTAATTCACCCCTCCACTTT. Residues: CASGLVLGTFGNSPLHF. J is TRBJ1-6 and V is TRBV12-5; a weak D match, TRBD1 (5 bases). Germline loops: CDR1 LGHNT, CDR2 FRNRAP. This CDR3 spans 17 amino acids. Trimming shortened V by 0 bases and J by 6 bases, and 15 bases separated the two germline ends.